This is a list of T cell receptor beta chains from one sample in a study of molecular identifiers for immune sequencing clone quantification. TCRdb reprocessed the PCR reads with MiXCR, giving one entry per CDR3 protein. The data hold over 550,000 distinct CDR3 sequences, with 25% observed a single time. Sequencing was done on a sample of naive CD8+ T cells from blood, with Jurkat cell RNA spiked in. Every receptor here comes from a human donor in good health. Some libraries in this study had Jurkat cell RNA spiked in. Both conserved end residues are part of each CDR3. The order of the fields is J gene, clone size, D gene, V gene, CDR3 DNA, CDR3 protein. The D gene is left open where the match is weak. Part of the rows lack a size; the others show once, few, many or a class for expanded clones.

TRBJ1-5 | few | . | TRBV4-3 | TGCGCCAGCAGCCAAGGCCTAGGGGCTAGCAATCAGCCCCAGCATTTT | CASSQGLGASNQPQHF
TRBJ1-5 | many | . | TRBV4-3 | TGCGCCAGCAGCCAAGATAGAACTAGCAATCAGCCCCAGCATTTT | CASSQDRTSNQPQHF
TRBJ2-5 | . | . | TRBV7-9 | TGTGCCAGCAGCTTAGGTTATGGGGTTCAAGAGACCCAGTACTTC | CASSLGYGVQETQYF
TRBJ2-3 | . | . | TRBV11-3 | TGTGCCAGCAGCTCTCCTAACTCCGGAGGGTCCACAGATACGCGGTATTTT | CASSSPNSGGSTDTRYF
TRBJ2-7 | many | . | TRBV20-1 | TGCAGTGCTAGAGATGTGGGGAGCGCTTCCTACGAGCAGTACTTC | CSARDVGSASYEQYF
TRBJ2-1 | few | . | TRBV7-9 | TGTGCCAGCAGCGGGGACTTCCGAAGGGGGTATAACAATGAGCAGTTCTTC | CASSGDFRRGYNNEQFF
TRBJ2-3 | few | TRBD2 | TRBV4-3 | TGCGCCAGCAGCCAAGATAGGGCTAGCGGATACACAGATACGCAGTATTTT | CASSQDRASGYTDTQYF
TRBJ2-2 | many | . | TRBV7-8 | TGTGCCAGCAGCTTAGGGAGGACCGGGGAGCTGTTTTTT | CASSLGRTGELFF
TRBJ2-6 | few | . | TRBV19 | TGTGCCACTACGTTACGGTACTCTGGGGCCAACGTCCTGACTTTC | CATTLRYSGANVLTF
TRBJ2-3 | . | . | TRBV19 | TGTGCCAGTAGTCCGGAGACTGGCGGGCCCCCCGGGACGCAGTATTTT | CASSPETGGPPGTQYF
TRBJ2-7 | . | . | TRBV7-2 | TGTGCCAGCAGCCCCTCCATCGTCGCGGAAAGCTACGAGCAGTACTTC | CASSPSIVAESYEQYF
TRBJ2-3 | . | . | TRBV6-2/TRBV6-3 | TGTGCCAGCAGTCCCTCTTCGTGGGGGGGCACATATACGCAGTATTTT | CASSPSSWGGTYTQYF
TRBJ2-1 | . | TRBD2 | TRBV27 | TGTGCCAGCAGTTCCGGGACTAGCGGGGTAAATGAGCAGTTCTTC | CASSSGTSGVNEQFF
TRBJ1-4 | few | . | TRBV7-6 | TGTGCCAGCAGCCTAAGACAGGTTCAGGCAACTAATGAAAAACTGTTTTTT | CASSLRQVQATNEKLFF
TRBJ2-1 | . | . | TRBV7-9 | TGTGCCAGCAGTGTGGACCCCATGGAGTACAATGAGCAGTTCTTC | CASSVDPMEYNEQFF
TRBJ2-3 | few | TRBD2 | TRBV6-5 | TGTGCCAGCAGTTACTCGAGGCTAGCGGGAGGGCCGTTGGCACACACAGATACGCAGTATTTT | CASSYSRLAGGPLAHTDTQYF
TRBJ2-5 | many | . | TRBV12-3/TRBV12-4 | TGTGCCAGCAGCCTACCAACCATGAGGGAGGAGACCCAGTACTTC | CASSLPTMREETQYF
TRBJ2-3 | many | . | TRBV23-1 | TGCGCCAGCAGGCAGACACTGAATATTGGACACCCCTGCGCAGATACGCAGTATTTT | CASRQTLNIGHPCADTQYF
TRBJ2-1 | few | TRBD2 | TRBV14 | TGTGCCAGCCGGGGGGACTTCGGCGGCAATGAGCAGTTCTTC | CASRGDFGGNEQFF
TRBJ2-5 | many | TRBD2 | TRBV6-5 | TGTGCCAGCAGAAACAACCCGGGACTAGCGGCAGAGACCCAGTACTTC | CASRNNPGLAAETQYF
TRBJ2-7 | many | . | TRBV4-2 | TGTGCCAGCAGCCCCCTTGGCGAAGACGAGCAGTACTTC | CASSPLGEDEQYF
TRBJ2-7 | few | . | TRBV2 | TGTGCCAGCAGTGAAGTTGTGGTTGGCGAGCAGTACTTC | CASSEVVVGEQYF
TRBJ2-7 | . | . | TRBV5-6 | TGTGCCAGCAGCTTGTCTAGCATCTCCTACGAGCAGTACTTC | CASSLSSISYEQYF
TRBJ2-7 | . | . | TRBV27 | TGTGCCAGCTTTTCGGCGACAAAGTCCTACGAGCAGTACTTC | CASFSATKSYEQYF
TRBJ2-5 | once | . | TRBV28 | TGTGCCGGCAGTCAGGGTGAAGGGTCAGCACTCCAAGAGACCCAGTACTTC | CAGSQGEGSALQETQYF
TRBJ1-5 | many | TRBD1 | TRBV2 | TGTGCCAGCAGGGGACAGATTGATAGCAATCAGCCCCAGCATTTT | CASRGQIDSNQPQHF
TRBJ2-3 | . | . | TRBV5-4 | TGTGCCAGCTGCTTTAAGGGGAAAGCAGATACGCAGTATTTT | CASCFKGKADTQYF
TRBJ2-3 | many | . | TRBV7-9 | TGTGCCAGCAGACAAGGACAGAGAACAGATACGCAGTATTTT | CASRQGQRTDTQYF
TRBJ2-3 | many | . | TRBV10-3 | TGTGCCATCAGTGTATACGGGGGAGATACGCAGTATTTT | CAISVYGGDTQYF
TRBJ2-7 | few | TRBD1 | TRBV6-1 | TGTGCCAGCAACACCCGGGGGACAGGGGGCTGGGAGCAGTACTTC | CASNTRGTGGWEQYF
TRBJ1-1 | many | . | TRBV19 | TGTGCCAGTAGGGGACCTGACAGCGCGATCATGAACACTGAAGCTTTCTTT | CASRGPDSAIMNTEAFF
TRBJ2-1 | many | TRBD2 | TRBV4-3 | TGCGCCAGCAGCCAAGAAGAGAGCCTAGCGGGTGAGCAGTTCTTC | CASSQEESLAGEQFF
TRBJ2-2 | few | TRBD1 | TRBV2 | TGTGCCAGCAGTGAAAAGGTTCCGGGACAGACGAACACCGGGGAGCTGTTTTTT | CASSEKVPGQTNTGELFF
TRBJ1-1 | . | . | TRBV13 | TGTGCCAGCAGCGGTCTCAGGGGTGGGGTGAACACTGAAGCTTTCTTT | CASSGLRGGVNTEAFF
TRBJ2-3 | . | TRBD2 | TRBV6-9 | TGTGCCCGCAGCCCTTCGGGCGGGGGGCGGGGCACAGATACGCAGTATTTT | CARSPSGGGRGTDTQYF
TRBJ1-1 | many | . | TRBV12-5 | TGTGCTAGTGGCGGGGGGACCTTATCGGAGGCTTTCTTT | CASGGGTLSEAFF
TRBJ1-1 | many | TRBD1 | TRBV29-1 | TGCAGCGTTGAAGGTGGGACAGTTACTGAAGCTTTCTTT | CSVEGGTVTEAFF
TRBJ2-7 | many | TRBD1 | TRBV27 | TGTGCCAGCAGTTTGGGACAGGGGCTCACCTACGAGCAGTACTTC | CASSLGQGLTYEQYF
TRBJ2-1 | many | TRBD1 | TRBV12-3/TRBV12-4 | TGTGCCAGCAGGGGGGACAGGTCGGAGGGTGAGCAGTTCTTC | CASRGDRSEGEQFF
TRBJ2-7 | many | . | TRBV5-6 | TGTGCCAGCAGCTTTGGGGGCGAGCAGTACTTC | CASSFGGEQYF
TRBJ2-7 | many | TRBD1 | TRBV30 | TGTGCCTGGAGTGTGGTAGGGACAGGTCACGAGCAGTACTTC | CAWSVVGTGHEQYF
TRBJ2-1 | . | TRBD2 | TRBV6-6 | TGTGCCAGCAGCCTAGCGGGAGTAGATAATGAGCAGTTCTTC | CASSLAGVDNEQFF
TRBJ2-1 | . | . | TRBV6-2/TRBV6-3 | TGTGCCAGCAGGATAGGGGGCGGGATGAATGAGCAGTTCTTC | CASRIGGGMNEQFF
TRBJ2-7 | many | TRBD2 | TRBV28 | TGTGCCAGCTCCATGACTAGCGGGAGGGCCCGGGAGCAGTACTTC | CASSMTSGRAREQYF
TRBJ2-7 | . | TRBD2 | TRBV30 | TGTGCCTGGAGTTCAGACAGCGGGGTCCGAAACCAGTACTTC | CAWSSDSGVRNQYF
TRBJ2-2 | few | TRBD1 | TRBV2 | TGTGCCAGCAGTTCTAGGACAGGGCGGAACACCGGGGAGCTGTTTTTT | CASSSRTGRNTGELFF
TRBJ2-5 | . | TRBD1 | TRBV7-2 | TGTGCCAGCAGCGCCCTGGACAGGGAAATTCAAGAGACCCAGTACTTC | CASSALDREIQETQYF
TRBJ2-3 | many | TRBD2 | TRBV7-9 | TGTGCCAGCAGCGACGAGGGACTAGCGGGAGGAGGCACAGATACGCAGTATTTT | CASSDEGLAGGGTDTQYF
TRBJ2-7 | . | TRBD2 | TRBV27 | TGTGCCAGCAGTTCAAGCGGGAGTACCTACGAGCAGTACTTC | CASSSSGSTYEQYF
TRBJ1-4 | many | TRBD1 | TRBV5-1 | TGCGCCAGCAGCGAGTGGACAGGAAGTGAAAAACTGTTTTTT | CASSEWTGSEKLFF
TRBJ1-2 | few | TRBD1 | TRBV5-5 | TGTGCCAGCTATCCGTCGGGACAGCCAAACTATGGCTACACCTTC | CASYPSGQPNYGYTF
TRBJ2-5 | . | . | TRBV4-3 | TGCGCCAGCAGCCAAGGTTCTAGTTGGGAGACCCAGTACTTC | CASSQGSSWETQYF
TRBJ2-7 | . | . | TRBV12-3/TRBV12-4 | TGTGCCAGCAGTTTATTGGACATACCCTACGAGCAGTACTTC | CASSLLDIPYEQYF
TRBJ1-1 | few | . | TRBV6-5 | TGTGCCAGCAGTTACGCGGGGACCACTGAAGCTTTCTTT | CASSYAGTTEAFF
TRBJ2-1 | . | TRBD2 | TRBV2 | TGTGCCAGCAGTTCCGGGACTAGCGGGAGGGCCTGGTACAATGAGCAGTTCTTC | CASSSGTSGRAWYNEQFF
TRBJ2-7 | many | . | TRBV4-3 | TGCGCCAGCAGCCAAGAGGGAGGAACCGAGCAGTACTTC | CASSQEGGTEQYF
TRBJ2-3 | many | . | TRBV7-2 | TGTGCCAGCTTTTGGGGGGATACGCAGTATTTT | CASFWGDTQYF
TRBJ1-5 | many | . | TRBV6-2/TRBV6-3 | TGTGCCAGCAGACCTGGACGCGGCAATCAGCCCCAGCATTTT | CASRPGRGNQPQHF
TRBJ1-1 | many | . | TRBV7-6 | TGTGCCAGCAGCTTATGGACTGAAGCTTTCTTT | CASSLWTEAFF
TRBJ2-3 | many | TRBD2 | TRBV9 | TGTGCCAGCAGCGGAGGATCTCCGGGGTGGCGGGGGAGAACAGATACGCAGTATTTT | CASSGGSPGWRGRTDTQYF